Given below is one TCR beta chain in context. The antigen is undetermined. This entry is derived from a study of T cell responses to AZD1222 COVID-19 vaccine. Regarding the study as a whole: Spike-specific TCR breadth and depth were elevated following two AZD1222 doses. Repertoire collection took place solely once the T cell response had peaked. Reportedly, close to half of spike-specific TCRs are directed against unmutated variant regions.

The assay was immunoSEQ multiplex PCR, and TCRdb's table has in-frame clones only and misses some. This sample has approximately 190,000 clones, with roughly 92% found just once. The V and J ends lost 5 bases and 2 bases respectively, with 6 bases between them. The CDR3 extends over 12 amino acids. CDR1 is SGHTA and CDR2 is FQGNSA in the germline V gene. This sequence was found in an adult who received the MenACWY meningococcal vaccine as a control. The rearrangement links TRBV7-2 to TRBJ2-5; D is ambiguous. Sequenced material: peripheral blood, taken 28 days after the second dose of the MenACWY control vaccine. The CDR3 loop reads CASSRPQETQYF. In DNA form, the CDR3 reads TGTGCCAGCAGCCGACCTCAAGAGACCCAGTACTTC. The whole variable domain, remainder taken from reference TRBV7-2 and TRBJ2-5, is GAGVSQSPSNKVTEKGKDVELRCDPISGHTALYWYRQSLGQGLEFLIYFQGNSAPDKSGLPSDRFSAERTGGSVSTLTIQRTQQEDSAVYLCASSRPQETQYFGPGTRLLVL.